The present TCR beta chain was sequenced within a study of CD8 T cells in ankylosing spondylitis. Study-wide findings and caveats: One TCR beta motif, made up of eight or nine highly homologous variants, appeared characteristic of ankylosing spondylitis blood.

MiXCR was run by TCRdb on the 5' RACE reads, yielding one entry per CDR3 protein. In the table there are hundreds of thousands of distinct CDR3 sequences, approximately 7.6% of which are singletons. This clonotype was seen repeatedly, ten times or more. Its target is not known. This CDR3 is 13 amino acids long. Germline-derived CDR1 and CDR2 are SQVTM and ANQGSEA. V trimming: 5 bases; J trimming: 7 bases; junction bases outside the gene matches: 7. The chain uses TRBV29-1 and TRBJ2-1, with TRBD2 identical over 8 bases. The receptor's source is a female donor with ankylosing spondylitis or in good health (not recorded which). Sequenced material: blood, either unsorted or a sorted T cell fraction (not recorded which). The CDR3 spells CSVHGRVGNEQFF. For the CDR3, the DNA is TGCAGCGTTCACGGGAGGGTCGGGAATGAGCAGTTCTTC.